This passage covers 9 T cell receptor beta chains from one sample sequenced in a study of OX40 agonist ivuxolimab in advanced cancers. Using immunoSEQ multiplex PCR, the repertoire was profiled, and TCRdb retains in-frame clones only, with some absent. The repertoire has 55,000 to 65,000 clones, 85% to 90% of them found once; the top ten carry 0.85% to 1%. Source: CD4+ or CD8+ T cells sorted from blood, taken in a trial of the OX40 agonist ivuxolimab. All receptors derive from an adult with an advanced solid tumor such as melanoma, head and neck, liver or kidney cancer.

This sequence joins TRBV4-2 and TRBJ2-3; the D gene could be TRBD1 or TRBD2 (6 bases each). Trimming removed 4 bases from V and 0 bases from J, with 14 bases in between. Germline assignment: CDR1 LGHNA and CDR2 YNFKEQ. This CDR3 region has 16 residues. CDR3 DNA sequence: TGTGCCAGCAGCCCTTTAAGGGGGACTAGCACAGATACGCAGTATTTT. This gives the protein CASSPLRGTSTDTQYF.

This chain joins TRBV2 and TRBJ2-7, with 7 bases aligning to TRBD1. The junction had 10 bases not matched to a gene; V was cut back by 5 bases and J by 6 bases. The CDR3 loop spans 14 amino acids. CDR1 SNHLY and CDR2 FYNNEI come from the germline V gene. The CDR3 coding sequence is TGTGCCAGCAGTAATACCGGGACAGTAAGCGAGCAGTACTTC. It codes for CASSNTGTVSEQYF.

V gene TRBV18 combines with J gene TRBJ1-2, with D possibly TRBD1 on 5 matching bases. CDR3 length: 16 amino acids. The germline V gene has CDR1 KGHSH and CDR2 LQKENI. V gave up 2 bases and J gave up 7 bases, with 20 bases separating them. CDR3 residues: CASSPVGDVGSRGYTF. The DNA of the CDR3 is TGTGCCAGCTCACCAGTGGGGGATGTTGGGAGTCGTGGCTACACCTTC.

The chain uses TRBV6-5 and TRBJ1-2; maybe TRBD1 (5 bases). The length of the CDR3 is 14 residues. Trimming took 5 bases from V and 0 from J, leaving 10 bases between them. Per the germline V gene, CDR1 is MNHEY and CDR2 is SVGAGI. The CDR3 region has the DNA TGTGCCAGCAGTCCGGGGCCGACTAACTATGGCTACACCTTC. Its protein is CASSPGPTNYGYTF.

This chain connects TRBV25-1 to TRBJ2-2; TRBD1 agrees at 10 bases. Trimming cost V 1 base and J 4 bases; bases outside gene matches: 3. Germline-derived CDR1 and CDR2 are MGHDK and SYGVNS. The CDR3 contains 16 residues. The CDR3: CASSESGQGRTGELFF. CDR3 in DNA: TGTGCCAGCAGTGAATCGGGACAGGGGCGCACCGGGGAGCTGTTTTTT.

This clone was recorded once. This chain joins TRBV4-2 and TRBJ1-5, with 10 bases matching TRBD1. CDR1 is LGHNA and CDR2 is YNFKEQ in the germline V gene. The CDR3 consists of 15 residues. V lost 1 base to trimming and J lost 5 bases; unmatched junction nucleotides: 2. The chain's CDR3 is CASSQAGTGDQPQHF. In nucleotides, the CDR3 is TGTGCCAGCAGCCAAGCCGGGACAGGGGATCAGCCCCAGCATTTT.

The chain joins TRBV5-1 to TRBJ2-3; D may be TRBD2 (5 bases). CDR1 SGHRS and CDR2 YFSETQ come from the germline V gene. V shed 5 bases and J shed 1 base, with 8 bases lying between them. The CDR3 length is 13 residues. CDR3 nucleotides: TGCGCCAGCAGTTCCGGGGGCACAGATACGCAGTATTTT. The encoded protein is CASSSGGTDTQYF.

CDR3 coding DNA: TGTGCCAGCAGTTTCCGGACAGGGTATAATTCACCCCTCCACTTT. Amino acid sequence: CASSFRTGYNSPLHF. The gene calls are TRBV28 and TRBJ1-6; TRBD1 aligns across 8 bases. The germline V gene encodes CDR1 MDHEN and CDR2 SYDVKM. Trimming took 3 bases from V and 4 from J; bases not matched to a gene: 2. The length of the CDR3 is 15 residues.

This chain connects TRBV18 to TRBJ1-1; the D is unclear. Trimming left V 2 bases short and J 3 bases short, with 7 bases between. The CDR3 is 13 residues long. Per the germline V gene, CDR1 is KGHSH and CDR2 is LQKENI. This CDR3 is CASSPDGDTEAFF. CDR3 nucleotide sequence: TGTGCCAGCTCACCAGACGGGGACACTGAAGCTTTCTTT.